This T cell receptor beta chain was recovered during a study of beta chain features in type 1 diabetes (dated by TCRdb to between 2018 and 2020). As for the study more broadly: No differences in mean age, gender distribution, total cell number or subset yield were found between patients and healthy donors. In the study, recently diagnosed type 1 diabetes patients and matched healthy donors were compared on the TCRB repertoires of their sorted circulating CD4+ T cell subsets. A total of about 100 million sorted cells were examined across all samples, and RNA yield correlated strongly with the number of cells per subset. Regulatory and stem cell-like memory subsets were obtained from only 8 patients and about 8 healthy donors, while naive and central memory subsets were obtained from all 30 or so donors. General conclusions and limits of the study: The naive, central memory and regulatory TCRB repertoires appeared to resemble one another more closely among patients than among healthy donors. HLA sub-analyses involved small numbers of individuals, so any influence of HLA type on TCRB rearrangement remained unresolved. PCR might favor shorter templates, but patient and control samples were amplified and corrected together, so any skew would affect both groups equally. Because cDNA was sequenced instead of genomic DNA, activated cells with high expression could be over-represented, although the groups did not differ in activation or CD3 levels. Fewer insertions and more nucleotide deletions at VDJ recombination sites were observed in patients with type 1 diabetes, implying thymic rearrangement abnormalities. A moderate but significant shortening of TCRB CDR3 length was observed in type 1 diabetes patients in all four CD4+ subsets.

A single peripheral blood draw of approximately 120 mL on average was collected from each donor into heparinised tubes. A BD FACSAria II was used to sort naive, central memory, regulatory and stem cell-like memory CD4+ T cells with a panel that included CD45RO, CCR7, CD25, CD127, CD95 and CD27. All sorted populations exceeded 95% purity. PBMCs were separated immediately by Lymphoprep density gradient centrifugation and were stained directly, without being cultured. Samples were stained and sorted in pairs, with one healthy donor and one patient per experiment, so that batch effects were minimized. From the germline V gene (reference sequence), CDR1 is SSHAT and CDR2 is FNYEAQ. Inclusive of the bounding cysteine and phenylalanine, the CDR3 is 15 residues long. Only the CDR3 part of the read is kept: 45 bases, read in frame from the first base. In this sample, this clone turned up a few times. It lacks a known antigen. Its ends do not fully match the called genes, so a read error is possible.

All of the isolated RNA was reverse transcribed with the High Capacity cDNA Reverse Transcription Kit, so expressed TCRB transcripts were sequenced. Deep immunoSEQ sequencing was applied to naive, central memory and regulatory T cell samples, giving an average of roughly 3.5 million total reads per sample. Sorted cells were lysed in RLT buffer, and RNA was extracted using DNase-treated RNeasy Micro or Mini kits according to cell number. To prevent cross-contamination, each cell subset was processed individually, whereas patient and healthy donor samples were processed jointly. The immunoSEQ multiplex PCR was used to amplify TCRB sequences from cDNA, yielding 87-bp fragments that span the CDR3 region. Amplicons were sequenced on the Illumina HiSeq platform. On the study's bioinformatics: Synthetic template baselines were used to correct PCR bias computationally, reads within Hamming distance 2 were collapsed, and singletons that could not be merged were discarded. Reads were aligned against IMGT to assign V, D and J genes, CDR3 length and insertions or deletions at six rearrangement sites. Within each subset, clonotype counts were normalized to the number of sorted cells before true diversity and Gini coefficients were calculated with the tcR R package. The overlap coefficient, calculated on TCRB nucleotide sequences, was used to quantify repertoire sharing. This immuneACCESS table, as held by TCRdb, lists in-frame sequences with V and J called but not all clones. Of the missing ones, under half trace to an unresolved V gene in checked studies; the others have no known cause. The V and J calls and clone size were taken over from that table, and D and trimming were inferred from the DNA. For this sample there are some 350,000 clones; 8.5% to 10% appear just once. The leading ten clones occupy approximately 0.6% of the sample.

The sequence came from a man aged 25-40 years with type 1 diabetes. The sample was central memory CD4+ T cells from blood. The rearrangement combines TRBV7-7 with TRBJ2-1; a stretch of 11 junction bases matches TRBD1. The DNA sequence follows: TGTGCTAGCAGCAGAGGACAGGGGGCGTACAATGAGCAGTTCTTC. Its translation reads: CASSRGQGAYNEQFF.